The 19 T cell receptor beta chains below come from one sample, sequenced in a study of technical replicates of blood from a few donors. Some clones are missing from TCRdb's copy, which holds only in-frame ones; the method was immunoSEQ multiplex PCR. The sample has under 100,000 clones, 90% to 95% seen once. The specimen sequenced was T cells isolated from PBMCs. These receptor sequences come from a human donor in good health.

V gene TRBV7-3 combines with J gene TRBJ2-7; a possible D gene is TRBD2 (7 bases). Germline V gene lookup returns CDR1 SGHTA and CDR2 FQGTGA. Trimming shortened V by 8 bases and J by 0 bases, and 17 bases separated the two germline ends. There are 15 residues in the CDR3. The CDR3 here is CASATEGGSSYEQYF. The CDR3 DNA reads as TGTGCCAGCGCAACCGAGGGGGGGAGCTCCTACGAGCAGTACTTC.

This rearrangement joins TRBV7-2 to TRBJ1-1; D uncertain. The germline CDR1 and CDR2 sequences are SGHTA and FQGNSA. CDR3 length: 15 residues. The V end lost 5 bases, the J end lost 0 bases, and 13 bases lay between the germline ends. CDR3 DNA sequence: TGTGCCAGCAGCGGAGAAGGATTAGTGAACACTGAAGCTTTCTTT. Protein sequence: CASSGEGLVNTEAFF. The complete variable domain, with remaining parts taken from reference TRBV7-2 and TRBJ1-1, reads GAGVSQSPSNKVTEKGKDVELRCDPISGHTALYWYRQSLGQGLEFLIYFQGNSAPDKSGLPSDRFSAERTGGSVSTLTIQRTQQEDSAVYLCASSGEGLVNTEAFFGQGTRLTVV.

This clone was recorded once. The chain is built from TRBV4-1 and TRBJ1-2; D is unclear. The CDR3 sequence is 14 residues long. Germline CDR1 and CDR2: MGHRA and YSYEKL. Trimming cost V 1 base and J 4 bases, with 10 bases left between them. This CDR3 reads CASSQVTGAYGYTF. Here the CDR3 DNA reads TGCGCCAGCAGCCAAGTAACCGGAGCCTATGGCTACACCTTC.

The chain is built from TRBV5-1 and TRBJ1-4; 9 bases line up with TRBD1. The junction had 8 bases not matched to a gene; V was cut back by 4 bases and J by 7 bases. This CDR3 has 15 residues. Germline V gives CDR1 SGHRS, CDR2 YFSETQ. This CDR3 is CASSVTGGEREKLFF. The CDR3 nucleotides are TGCGCCAGCAGCGTAACAGGGGGCGAACGTGAAAAACTGTTTTTT. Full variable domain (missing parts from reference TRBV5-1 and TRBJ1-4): KAGVTQTPRYLIKTRGQQVTLSCSPISGHRSVSWYQQTPGQGLQFLFEYFSETQRNKGNFPGRFSGRQFSNSRSEMNVSTLELGDSALYLCASSVTGGEREKLFFGSGTQLSVL.

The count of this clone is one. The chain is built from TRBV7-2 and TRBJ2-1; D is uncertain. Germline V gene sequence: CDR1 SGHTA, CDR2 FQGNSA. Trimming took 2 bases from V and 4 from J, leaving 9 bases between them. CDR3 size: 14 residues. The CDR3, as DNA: TGTGCCAGCAGCTTACCTGGCTTTTACAATGAGCAGTTCTTC. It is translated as CASSLPGFYNEQFF.

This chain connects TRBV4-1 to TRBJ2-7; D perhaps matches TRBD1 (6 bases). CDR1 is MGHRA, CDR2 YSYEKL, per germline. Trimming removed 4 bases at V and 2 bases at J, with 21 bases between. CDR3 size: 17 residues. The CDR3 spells CASSLYSQGFSTYEQYF. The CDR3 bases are TGCGCCAGCAGCCTGTATTCTCAGGGGTTTTCTACCTACGAGCAGTACTTC.

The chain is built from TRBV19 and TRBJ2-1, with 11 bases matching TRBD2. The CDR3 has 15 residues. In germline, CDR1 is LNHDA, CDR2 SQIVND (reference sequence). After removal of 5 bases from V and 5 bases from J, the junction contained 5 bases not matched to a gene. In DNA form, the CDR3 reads TGTGCCAGTAGTCCACTAGCGGGAGCTAACAATGAGCAGTTCTTC. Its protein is CASSPLAGANNEQFF.

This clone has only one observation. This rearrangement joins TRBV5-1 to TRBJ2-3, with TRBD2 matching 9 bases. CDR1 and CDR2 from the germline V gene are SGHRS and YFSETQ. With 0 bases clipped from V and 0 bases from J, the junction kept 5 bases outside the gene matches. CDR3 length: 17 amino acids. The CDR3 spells CASSLAGLARSTDTQYF. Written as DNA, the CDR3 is TGCGCCAGCAGCTTGGCCGGACTAGCGAGAAGCACAGATACGCAGTATTTT.

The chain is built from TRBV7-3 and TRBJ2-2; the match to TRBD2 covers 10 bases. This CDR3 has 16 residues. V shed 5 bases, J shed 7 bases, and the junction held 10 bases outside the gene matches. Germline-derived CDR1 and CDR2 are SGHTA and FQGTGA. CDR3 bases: TGTGCCAGCAGCCCGGTCGGAGCGGGAGGGGACGGGGAGCTGTTTTTT. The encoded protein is CASSPVGAGGDGELFF.

The CDR3 sequence: CASSSRGGGARLSGANVLTF. In DNA form, the CDR3 reads TGTGCCAGCAGCTCACGGGGAGGAGGGGCGAGGCTCTCTGGGGCCAACGTCCTGACTTTC. This chain connects TRBV7-6 to TRBJ2-6; D may be TRBD2 (6 bases). Trimming cost V 4 bases and J 0 bases, with 22 bases left between them. In germline, CDR1 is SGHVS, CDR2 FNYEAQ. The CDR3 consists of 20 residues.

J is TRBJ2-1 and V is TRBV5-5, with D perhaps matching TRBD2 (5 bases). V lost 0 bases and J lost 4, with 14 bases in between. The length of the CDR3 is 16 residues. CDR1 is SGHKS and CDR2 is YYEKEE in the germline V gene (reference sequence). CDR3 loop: CASSLAFGETYNEQFF. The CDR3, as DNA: TGTGCCAGCAGCTTGGCTTTCGGGGAGACTTACAATGAGCAGTTCTTC.

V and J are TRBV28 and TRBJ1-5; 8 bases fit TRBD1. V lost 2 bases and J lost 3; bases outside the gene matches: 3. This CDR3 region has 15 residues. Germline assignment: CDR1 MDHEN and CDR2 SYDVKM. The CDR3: CASSLRDRNNQPQHF. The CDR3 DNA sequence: TGTGCCAGCAGTTTAAGGGACAGGAACAATCAGCCCCAGCATTTT.

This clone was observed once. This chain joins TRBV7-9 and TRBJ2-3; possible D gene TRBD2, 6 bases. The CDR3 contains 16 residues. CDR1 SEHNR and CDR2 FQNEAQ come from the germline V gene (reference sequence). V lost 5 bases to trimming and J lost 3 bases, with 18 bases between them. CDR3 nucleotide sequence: TGTGCCAGCAGCCCACCAAGTTCTGGGAGGACAGATACGCAGTATTTT. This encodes CASSPPSSGRTDTQYF.

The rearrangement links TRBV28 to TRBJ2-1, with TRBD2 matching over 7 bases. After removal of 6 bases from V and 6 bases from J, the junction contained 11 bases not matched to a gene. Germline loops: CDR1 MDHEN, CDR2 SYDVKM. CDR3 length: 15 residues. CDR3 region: CASRPQVAGANEQFF. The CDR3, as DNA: TGTGCCAGCAGGCCGCAAGTGGCGGGAGCCAATGAGCAGTTCTTC.

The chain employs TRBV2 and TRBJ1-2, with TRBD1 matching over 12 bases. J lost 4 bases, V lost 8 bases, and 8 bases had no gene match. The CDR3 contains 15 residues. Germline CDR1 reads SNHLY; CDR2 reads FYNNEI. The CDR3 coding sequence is TGTGCCAGCGGGGGGGACAGGGGGCTTAGCTATGGCTACACCTTC. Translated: CASGGDRGLSYGYTF.

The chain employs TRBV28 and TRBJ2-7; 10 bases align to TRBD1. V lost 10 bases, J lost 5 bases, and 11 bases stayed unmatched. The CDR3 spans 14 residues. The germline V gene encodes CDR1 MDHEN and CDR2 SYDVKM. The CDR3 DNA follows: TGTGCCACCCATCCCGGGACAGGGGCCCACGAGCAGTACTTC. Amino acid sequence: CATHPGTGAHEQYF.

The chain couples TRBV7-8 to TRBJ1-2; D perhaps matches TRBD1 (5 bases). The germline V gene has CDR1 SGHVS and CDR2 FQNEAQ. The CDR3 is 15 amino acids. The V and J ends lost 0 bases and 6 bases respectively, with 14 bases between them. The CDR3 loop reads CASSLAISRVHGYTF. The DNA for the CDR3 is TGTGCCAGCAGCTTAGCGATCAGCAGGGTACATGGCTACACCTTC.

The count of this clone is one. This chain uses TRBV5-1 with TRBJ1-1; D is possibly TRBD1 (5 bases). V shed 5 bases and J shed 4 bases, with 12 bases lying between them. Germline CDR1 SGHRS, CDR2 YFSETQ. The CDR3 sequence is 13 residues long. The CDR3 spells CASSGGGPTEAFF. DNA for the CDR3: TGCGCCAGCAGTGGGGGGGGACCCACTGAAGCTTTCTTT.

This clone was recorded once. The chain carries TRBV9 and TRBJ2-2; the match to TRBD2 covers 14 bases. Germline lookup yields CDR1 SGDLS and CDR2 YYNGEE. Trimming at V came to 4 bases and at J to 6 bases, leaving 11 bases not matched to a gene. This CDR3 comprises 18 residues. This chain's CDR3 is CASSPMTSGRGLAGELFF. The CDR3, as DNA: TGTGCCAGCAGCCCGATGACTAGCGGGAGGGGGTTAGCCGGGGAGCTGTTTTTT.